These 27 T cell receptor beta chains were all obtained from the same sample, sequenced in a study of tumor T cells in aggressive B-cell lymphoma. The method was immunoSEQ multiplex PCR; TCRdb's version includes in-frame clones alone and lacks a portion of them. Among about 4,500 clones listed, roughly 90% were seen once. The sequenced material came from tumor tissue. These TCRs come from an adult with diffuse large B cell lymphoma.

The chain recombines TRBV19 with TRBJ2-1; no firm D call. CDR1 is LNHDA and CDR2 is SQIVND in the germline V gene (reference sequence). V lost 0 bases, J lost 5 bases, and 17 bases lay in between. The CDR3 covers 17 residues. CDR3 amino acids: CASSIERATALHNEQFF. The CDR3 DNA sequence: TGTGCCAGTAGTATAGAGCGCGCCACAGCCCTTCACAATGAGCAGTTCTTC.

This chain links TRBV4-1 with TRBJ2-3, with D hard to call. The CDR3 length is 13 residues. V lost 1 base to trimming and J lost 9 bases, with 11 bases between them. Looked up from germline, CDR1 is MGHRA and CDR2 is YSYEKL. The CDR3 is CASSQASTFTQYF. The CDR3 bases are TGCGCCAGCAGCCAAGCGAGTACTTTCACGCAGTATTTT.

Notes on this clone: One end of the junction is discordant with germline, which a read error may explain. Distinct nucleotide sequences in the sample also encode this CDR3. The chain joins TRBV7-9 to TRBJ2-3, with 10 bases fitting TRBD2. CDR3 length: 14 amino acids. The germline V gene encodes CDR1 SEHNR and CDR2 FQNEAQ (reference sequence). The CDR3 DNA is TGCGCCAGCAGCGGGGGGGGGAGCACAGATACGCAGTATTTT. Residues: CASSGGGSTDTQYF.

The gene calls are TRBV5-1 and TRBJ1-1; possibly TRBD1 for D (5 bases). Germline V gene lookup returns CDR1 SGHRS and CDR2 YFSETQ. Trimming cost V 0 bases and J 1 base, with 13 bases left between them. The CDR3 totals 16 residues. The CDR3 here is CASSLARDLWNTEAFF. In DNA form, the CDR3 reads TGCGCCAGCAGCTTGGCCAGGGACTTGTGGAACACTGAAGCTTTCTTT.

This sequence joins TRBV28 and TRBJ2-5, with a weak D call TRBD2 (6 bases). Trimming removed 3 bases from V and 3 bases from J, with 14 bases in between. The CDR3 length is 15 residues. The germline V gene encodes CDR1 MDHEN and CDR2 SYDVKM. For the CDR3, the DNA is TGTGCCAGCAGTTTTAGGGAGGCGAAGGAAGAGACCCAGTACTTC. Translation: CASSFREAKEETQYF.

The chain has TRBV18 and TRBJ2-1; D gene uncertain. CDR1 KGHSH and CDR2 LQKENI come from the germline V gene. This CDR3 is 17 amino acids long. The V end lost 2 bases, the J end lost 0 bases, and 14 bases lay between the germline ends. The CDR3 nucleotides are TGTGCCAGCTCACCATATTACGGTCCAAGCTCCTACAATGAGCAGTTCTTC. Protein product: CASSPYYGPSSYNEQFF.

CDR3: CASGGTRGTDTQYF. CDR3 nucleotides: TGTGCTAGTGGCGGAACCCGGGGCACAGATACGCAGTATTTT. This rearrangement joins TRBV12-5 to TRBJ2-3; D is unclear. Per germline, CDR1 LGHNT and CDR2 FRNRAP. The CDR3 contains 14 residues. Trimming removed 6 bases from V and 1 base from J, with 11 bases in between.

Only a few counts were recorded for this clone. The chain employs TRBV10-3 and TRBJ2-2; TRBD2 might be the D (5 bases). Germline V gene data show CDR1 as ENHRY and CDR2 as SYGVKD. V was cut by 4 bases and J by 5 bases, with 17 bases left in between. This CDR3 contains 16 residues. The CDR3 spells CAISAPKAARTGELFF. The CDR3 nucleotides read TGTGCCATCAGTGCTCCCAAAGCGGCCCGGACCGGGGAGCTGTTTTTT.

CDR3 nucleotides: TGTGCCAGCAGTGAGGTGAAGGGCGGGCGGCAGCCCCAGCATTTT. Residues: CASSEVKGGRQPQHF. The chain combines TRBV28 with TRBJ1-5; D not resolved. Germline loops: CDR1 MDHEN, CDR2 SYDVKM. The CDR3 sequence is 15 residues long. The V end was cut by 5 bases, the J end by 7 bases, with 18 bases between. Using reference TRBV28 and TRBJ1-5 for the parts outside the CDR3, the full variable domain is DVKVTQSSRYLVKRTGEKVFLECVQDMDHENMFWYRQDPGLGLRLIYFSYDVKMKEKGDIPEGYSVSREKKERFSLILESASTNQTSMYLCASSEVKGGRQPQHFGDGTRLSIL.

J is TRBJ2-1 and V is TRBV7-3; D remains unclear. Trimming removed 0 bases from V and 4 bases from J, with 10 bases in between. This CDR3 comprises 15 residues. Germline CDR1 is SGHTA and CDR2 is FQGTGA. CDR3 region: CASSLTLSTYNEQFF. The CDR3 DNA is TGTGCCAGCAGCTTAACGTTGAGTACTTACAATGAGCAGTTCTTC.

The J gene is TRBJ2-3, the V gene TRBV9; D possibly corresponds to TRBD2 (5 bases). The V end was cut by 3 bases, the J end by 6 bases, with 8 bases between. There are 12 residues in the CDR3. In germline, CDR1 is SGDLS, CDR2 YYNGEE. CDR3 in DNA: TGTGCCAGCAGCGCAGAGGGCGATACGCAGTATTTT. Protein sequence: CASSAEGDTQYF.

The chain joins TRBV29-1 to TRBJ1-2; D may be TRBD1 (6 bases). The CDR3 is 11 amino acids. CDR1 and CDR2 from the germline V gene are SQVTM and ANQGSEA. Between the trimmed V and J ends, which lost 3 bases and 8 bases, there was a span of 10 bases. CDR3 in DNA: TGCAGCGTTGACAGGGGCGGCGGCTACACCTTC. As protein: CSVDRGGGYTF.

This clone was seen a handful of times. The chain couples TRBV29-1 to TRBJ2-7, with a weak D call TRBD1 (6 bases). Germline V gives CDR1 SQVTM, CDR2 ANQGSEA. CDR3 length: 14 amino acids. With 2 bases removed from V and 5 bases from J, the gap between germline ends came to 16 bases. Written as DNA, the CDR3 is TGCAGCGTTGAATCGGTACAGGGTCCCGACGAGCAGTACTTC. This translates into CSVESVQGPDEQYF.

The chain couples TRBV7-9 to TRBJ2-1; tentative D call: TRBD2 (6 bases). The CDR3 runs 14 residues. The V end was cut by 8 bases, the J end by 5 bases, with 16 bases between. Germline CDR1 and CDR2: SEHNR and FQNEAQ (reference sequence). The CDR3 DNA follows: TGTGCCAGCCAAGCCCAACGCGGGGACAATGAGCAGTTCTTC. This translates into CASQAQRGDNEQFF.

The rearrangement joins TRBV11-3 to TRBJ2-6, with unresolved D. The CDR3 covers 19 residues. Germline assignment: CDR1 SGHNT and CDR2 YENEEA. V was pared by 5 bases and J by 5 bases, with 25 bases between. DNA of the CDR3: TGTGCCAGCAGCGAATGTAACGATCCTCGACAAAGTCGGGCCAACGTCCTGACTTTC. Encoded protein: CASSECNDPRQSRANVLTF. Complete variable domain (other parts from reference TRBV11-3 and TRBJ2-6): EAGVVQSPRYKIIEKKQPVAFWCNPISGHNTLYWYLQNLGQGPELLIRYENEEAVDDSQLPKDRFSAERLKGVDSTLKIQPAELGDSAVYLCASSECNDPRQSRANVLTFGAGSRLTVL.

In regard to this clone: The same CDR3 also results from other DNA sequences found in this sample. The chain has TRBV19 and TRBJ2-3; D gene ambiguous. Germline V gives CDR1 LNHDA, CDR2 SQIVND (reference sequence). V was clipped by 9 bases and J by 1 base, with 8 bases between them. The CDR3 sequence is 12 residues long. This chain's CDR3 is CASNTGTDTQYF. The CDR3 coding sequence is TGTGCCAGCAATACGGGCACAGATACGCAGTATTTT.

The chain links TRBV6-5 to TRBJ2-7, with TRBD1 matching 7 bases. Trimming removed 6 bases from V and 0 bases from J; junction bases left unmatched: 5. Germline V lookup: CDR1 MNHEY, CDR2 SVGAGI. This CDR3 is 14 amino acids long. In DNA form, the CDR3 reads TGTGCCAGCAGCACCTGGGACAGCTCCTACGAGCAGTACTTC. This encodes CASSTWDSSYEQYF.

This chain joins TRBV30 and TRBJ2-3; D is perhaps TRBD1 (6 bases). The V gene's germline CDR1 is GTSNPN and CDR2 SVGIG (reference sequence). The V end was cut by 2 bases, the J end by 3 bases, with 12 bases between. CDR3 length: 14 amino acids. The CDR3 sequence is CAWSNREATDTQYF. The DNA of the CDR3 is TGTGCCTGGAGTAACAGGGAAGCGACAGATACGCAGTATTTT.

CDR3 loop: CASSQAATGGYGYTF. For the CDR3, the DNA is TGCGCCAGCAGCCAAGCGGCCACCGGGGGCTATGGCTACACCTTC. This chain connects TRBV4-3 to TRBJ1-2; D is possibly TRBD1 (5 bases). The CDR3 extends over 15 amino acids. The germline V gene has CDR1 LGHNA and CDR2 YSLEER. V was pared by 1 base and J by 4 bases, with 13 bases between.

The chain employs TRBV4-3 and TRBJ2-1, with D unresolved. Trimming removed 0 bases at V and 4 bases at J, with 10 bases between. The CDR3 is made up of 15 amino acids. Germline lookup yields CDR1 LGHNA and CDR2 YSLEER. The CDR3 region is CASSQDTRRYNEQFF. The DNA for the CDR3 is TGCGCCAGCAGCCAAGATACCCGCAGATACAATGAGCAGTTCTTC.

The count of this clone is one. This sequence joins TRBV6-5 and TRBJ2-5, with 7 nucleotides matching TRBD2. CDR1 is MNHEY, CDR2 SVGAGI, per germline. This CDR3 is 14 amino acids long. With V trimmed by 6 bases and J by 4 bases, 8 bases remained unmatched. CDR3 in amino acids: CASSKTSSPETQYF. In DNA, the CDR3 is TGTGCCAGCAGCAAGACTAGCTCGCCAGAGACCCAGTACTTC.

The rearrangement uses TRBV29-1 and TRBJ2-7; D ambiguous. The germline V and J ends were trimmed by 6 bases and 3 bases, with 9 bases remaining between them. Germline CDR1 reads SQVTM; CDR2 reads ANQGSEA. The CDR3 spans 11 residues. DNA of the CDR3: TGCAGCGTCGGCAGGAACTACGAGCAGTACTTC. Protein product: CSVGRNYEQYF.

The chain has TRBV19 and TRBJ1-5; unclear D gene. This CDR3 region has 13 residues. V shed 10 bases and J shed 0 bases, with 10 bases lying between them. Looked up from germline, CDR1 is LNHDA and CDR2 is SQIVND (reference sequence). The DNA for the CDR3 is TGTGCCACCAGTGAATATAGCAATCAGCCCCAGCATTTT. This gives the protein CATSEYSNQPQHF.

This chain joins TRBV7-8 and TRBJ1-5; D unresolved. Trimming left V 5 bases short and J 4 bases short, with 9 bases between. This CDR3 comprises 13 residues. In germline, CDR1 is SGHVS, CDR2 FQNEAQ. The CDR3 region has the DNA TGTGCCAGCAGCCTGGGCAATAATCAGCCCCAGCATTTT. Encoded protein: CASSLGNNQPQHF. Filled out from reference TRBV7-8 and TRBJ1-5, the complete variable domain reads GAGVSQSPRYKVAKRGQDVALRCDPISGHVSLFWYQQALGQGPEFLTYFQNEAQLDKSGLPSDRFFAERPEGSVSTLKIQRTQQEDSAVYLCASSLGNNQPQHFGDGTRLSIL.

The rearrangement uses TRBV19 and TRBJ2-1, with 9 bases fitting TRBD2. This CDR3 region has 14 residues. CDR1 is LNHDA, CDR2 SQIVND, per germline (reference sequence). The V and J ends lost 4 bases and 13 bases, in that order; junction bases with no gene match: 11. CDR3 sequence reads: CASSRTSVTWEQFF. The CDR3 DNA reads TGTGCCAGTAGTAGGACTAGCGTTACCTGGGAACAGTTCTTC.

The chain carries TRBV28 and TRBJ1-4; D might be TRBD1 (5 bases). V was cut by 2 bases and J by 13 bases, with 20 bases left in between. The CDR3 covers 15 residues. Looked up from germline, CDR1 is MDHEN and CDR2 is SYDVKM. The CDR3 DNA follows: TGTGCCAGCAGTTTAGGGGGGGACCTCAAATGGGGACTGTTTTTT. Amino acid sequence: CASSLGGDLKWGLFF.

In its sample, this clone was seen once. The chain employs TRBV9 and TRBJ2-1, with D possibly being TRBD2 (5 bases). Trimming removed 4 bases from V and 0 bases from J, with 14 bases in between. Germline V gene sequence: CDR1 SGDLS, CDR2 YYNGEE. The CDR3 is 16 residues long. The CDR3 reads CASSLRLGSSYNEQFF. The CDR3 bases are TGTGCCAGCAGCCTCAGGCTTGGGAGCTCCTACAATGAGCAGTTCTTC.